This TCR beta chain was observed in a study of cytomegalovirus exposure and HLA in healthy donors. Study-wide points: Researchers reported that a few CMV-associated chains were confirmed in vitro as CMV antigen-specific. Sequencing had likely introduced a cluster of highly shared sequence variants as an artifact. Associated with cytomegalovirus, according to the listing, were fewer than 200 TCR beta chains.

To note about this clone: Its antigen remains unknown.

PCR amplification relied on 60 Vbeta primers (plus 13 Jbeta primers). Sequenced by immunoSEQ multiplex PCR; TCRdb stores in-frame clones only, minus some. The table records some 120,000 clones, 80% of them present only once. These donors counted as nominally healthy when sampled, but unrecorded immune exposures were likely. The sample taken for sequencing was PBMCs. The clonotype was recovered from a man aged 30 to 45 in good health and CMV-seronegative.

CDR3 in amino acids: CASRGGEREQFF. The DNA for the CDR3 is TGTGCCAGCAGAGGGGGAGAACGCGAGCAGTTCTTC. The chain combines TRBV9 with TRBJ2-1; the D gene is possibly TRBD1 (6 bases). The CDR3 has 12 amino acids. CDR1 and CDR2 (germline): SGDLS, YYNGEE. Trimming removed 5 bases from V and 10 bases from J, with 13 bases in between.